The present entry profiles one T cell receptor (beta chain) with its context. The entry originates in a study of blood T cell repertoires in COVID-19. Looking at the study overall: Spain, Italy and the United States supplied samples that represented acute and convalescent COVID-19.

As processed by the authors: Reference gene primer amplification yielded estimated nucleated cell counts. Sequencing was performed with immunoSEQ multiplex PCR; in TCRdb, only in-frame clones are kept and a portion is missing. The DNA gave D and trimming, while V, J and clone size come from that table. The table has roughly 77,000 clones, 77% seen once. The V and J ends lost 0 bases and 0 bases, in that order; junction bases with no gene match: 5. This CDR3 has 16 amino acids. Germline V lookup: CDR1 SGHVS, CDR2 FNYEAQ. This sequence joins TRBV7-6 and TRBJ2-7, with 7 bases identical to TRBD1. The sample comprised peripheral blood. The sequence was obtained from a human donor in a cohort sampled during active COVID-19. In nucleotides, the CDR3 is TGTGCCAGCAGCTTAGCCTCAGGGGGAGACTCCTACGAGCAGTACTTC. This encodes CASSLASGGDSYEQYF. The whole variable domain, remainder taken from reference TRBV7-6 and TRBJ2-7, is GAGVSQSPRYKVTKRGQDVALRCDPISGHVSLYWYRQALGQGPEFLTYFNYEAQQDKSGLPNDRFSAERPEGSISTLTIQRTEQRDSAMYRCASSLASGGDSYEQYFGPGTRLTVT.